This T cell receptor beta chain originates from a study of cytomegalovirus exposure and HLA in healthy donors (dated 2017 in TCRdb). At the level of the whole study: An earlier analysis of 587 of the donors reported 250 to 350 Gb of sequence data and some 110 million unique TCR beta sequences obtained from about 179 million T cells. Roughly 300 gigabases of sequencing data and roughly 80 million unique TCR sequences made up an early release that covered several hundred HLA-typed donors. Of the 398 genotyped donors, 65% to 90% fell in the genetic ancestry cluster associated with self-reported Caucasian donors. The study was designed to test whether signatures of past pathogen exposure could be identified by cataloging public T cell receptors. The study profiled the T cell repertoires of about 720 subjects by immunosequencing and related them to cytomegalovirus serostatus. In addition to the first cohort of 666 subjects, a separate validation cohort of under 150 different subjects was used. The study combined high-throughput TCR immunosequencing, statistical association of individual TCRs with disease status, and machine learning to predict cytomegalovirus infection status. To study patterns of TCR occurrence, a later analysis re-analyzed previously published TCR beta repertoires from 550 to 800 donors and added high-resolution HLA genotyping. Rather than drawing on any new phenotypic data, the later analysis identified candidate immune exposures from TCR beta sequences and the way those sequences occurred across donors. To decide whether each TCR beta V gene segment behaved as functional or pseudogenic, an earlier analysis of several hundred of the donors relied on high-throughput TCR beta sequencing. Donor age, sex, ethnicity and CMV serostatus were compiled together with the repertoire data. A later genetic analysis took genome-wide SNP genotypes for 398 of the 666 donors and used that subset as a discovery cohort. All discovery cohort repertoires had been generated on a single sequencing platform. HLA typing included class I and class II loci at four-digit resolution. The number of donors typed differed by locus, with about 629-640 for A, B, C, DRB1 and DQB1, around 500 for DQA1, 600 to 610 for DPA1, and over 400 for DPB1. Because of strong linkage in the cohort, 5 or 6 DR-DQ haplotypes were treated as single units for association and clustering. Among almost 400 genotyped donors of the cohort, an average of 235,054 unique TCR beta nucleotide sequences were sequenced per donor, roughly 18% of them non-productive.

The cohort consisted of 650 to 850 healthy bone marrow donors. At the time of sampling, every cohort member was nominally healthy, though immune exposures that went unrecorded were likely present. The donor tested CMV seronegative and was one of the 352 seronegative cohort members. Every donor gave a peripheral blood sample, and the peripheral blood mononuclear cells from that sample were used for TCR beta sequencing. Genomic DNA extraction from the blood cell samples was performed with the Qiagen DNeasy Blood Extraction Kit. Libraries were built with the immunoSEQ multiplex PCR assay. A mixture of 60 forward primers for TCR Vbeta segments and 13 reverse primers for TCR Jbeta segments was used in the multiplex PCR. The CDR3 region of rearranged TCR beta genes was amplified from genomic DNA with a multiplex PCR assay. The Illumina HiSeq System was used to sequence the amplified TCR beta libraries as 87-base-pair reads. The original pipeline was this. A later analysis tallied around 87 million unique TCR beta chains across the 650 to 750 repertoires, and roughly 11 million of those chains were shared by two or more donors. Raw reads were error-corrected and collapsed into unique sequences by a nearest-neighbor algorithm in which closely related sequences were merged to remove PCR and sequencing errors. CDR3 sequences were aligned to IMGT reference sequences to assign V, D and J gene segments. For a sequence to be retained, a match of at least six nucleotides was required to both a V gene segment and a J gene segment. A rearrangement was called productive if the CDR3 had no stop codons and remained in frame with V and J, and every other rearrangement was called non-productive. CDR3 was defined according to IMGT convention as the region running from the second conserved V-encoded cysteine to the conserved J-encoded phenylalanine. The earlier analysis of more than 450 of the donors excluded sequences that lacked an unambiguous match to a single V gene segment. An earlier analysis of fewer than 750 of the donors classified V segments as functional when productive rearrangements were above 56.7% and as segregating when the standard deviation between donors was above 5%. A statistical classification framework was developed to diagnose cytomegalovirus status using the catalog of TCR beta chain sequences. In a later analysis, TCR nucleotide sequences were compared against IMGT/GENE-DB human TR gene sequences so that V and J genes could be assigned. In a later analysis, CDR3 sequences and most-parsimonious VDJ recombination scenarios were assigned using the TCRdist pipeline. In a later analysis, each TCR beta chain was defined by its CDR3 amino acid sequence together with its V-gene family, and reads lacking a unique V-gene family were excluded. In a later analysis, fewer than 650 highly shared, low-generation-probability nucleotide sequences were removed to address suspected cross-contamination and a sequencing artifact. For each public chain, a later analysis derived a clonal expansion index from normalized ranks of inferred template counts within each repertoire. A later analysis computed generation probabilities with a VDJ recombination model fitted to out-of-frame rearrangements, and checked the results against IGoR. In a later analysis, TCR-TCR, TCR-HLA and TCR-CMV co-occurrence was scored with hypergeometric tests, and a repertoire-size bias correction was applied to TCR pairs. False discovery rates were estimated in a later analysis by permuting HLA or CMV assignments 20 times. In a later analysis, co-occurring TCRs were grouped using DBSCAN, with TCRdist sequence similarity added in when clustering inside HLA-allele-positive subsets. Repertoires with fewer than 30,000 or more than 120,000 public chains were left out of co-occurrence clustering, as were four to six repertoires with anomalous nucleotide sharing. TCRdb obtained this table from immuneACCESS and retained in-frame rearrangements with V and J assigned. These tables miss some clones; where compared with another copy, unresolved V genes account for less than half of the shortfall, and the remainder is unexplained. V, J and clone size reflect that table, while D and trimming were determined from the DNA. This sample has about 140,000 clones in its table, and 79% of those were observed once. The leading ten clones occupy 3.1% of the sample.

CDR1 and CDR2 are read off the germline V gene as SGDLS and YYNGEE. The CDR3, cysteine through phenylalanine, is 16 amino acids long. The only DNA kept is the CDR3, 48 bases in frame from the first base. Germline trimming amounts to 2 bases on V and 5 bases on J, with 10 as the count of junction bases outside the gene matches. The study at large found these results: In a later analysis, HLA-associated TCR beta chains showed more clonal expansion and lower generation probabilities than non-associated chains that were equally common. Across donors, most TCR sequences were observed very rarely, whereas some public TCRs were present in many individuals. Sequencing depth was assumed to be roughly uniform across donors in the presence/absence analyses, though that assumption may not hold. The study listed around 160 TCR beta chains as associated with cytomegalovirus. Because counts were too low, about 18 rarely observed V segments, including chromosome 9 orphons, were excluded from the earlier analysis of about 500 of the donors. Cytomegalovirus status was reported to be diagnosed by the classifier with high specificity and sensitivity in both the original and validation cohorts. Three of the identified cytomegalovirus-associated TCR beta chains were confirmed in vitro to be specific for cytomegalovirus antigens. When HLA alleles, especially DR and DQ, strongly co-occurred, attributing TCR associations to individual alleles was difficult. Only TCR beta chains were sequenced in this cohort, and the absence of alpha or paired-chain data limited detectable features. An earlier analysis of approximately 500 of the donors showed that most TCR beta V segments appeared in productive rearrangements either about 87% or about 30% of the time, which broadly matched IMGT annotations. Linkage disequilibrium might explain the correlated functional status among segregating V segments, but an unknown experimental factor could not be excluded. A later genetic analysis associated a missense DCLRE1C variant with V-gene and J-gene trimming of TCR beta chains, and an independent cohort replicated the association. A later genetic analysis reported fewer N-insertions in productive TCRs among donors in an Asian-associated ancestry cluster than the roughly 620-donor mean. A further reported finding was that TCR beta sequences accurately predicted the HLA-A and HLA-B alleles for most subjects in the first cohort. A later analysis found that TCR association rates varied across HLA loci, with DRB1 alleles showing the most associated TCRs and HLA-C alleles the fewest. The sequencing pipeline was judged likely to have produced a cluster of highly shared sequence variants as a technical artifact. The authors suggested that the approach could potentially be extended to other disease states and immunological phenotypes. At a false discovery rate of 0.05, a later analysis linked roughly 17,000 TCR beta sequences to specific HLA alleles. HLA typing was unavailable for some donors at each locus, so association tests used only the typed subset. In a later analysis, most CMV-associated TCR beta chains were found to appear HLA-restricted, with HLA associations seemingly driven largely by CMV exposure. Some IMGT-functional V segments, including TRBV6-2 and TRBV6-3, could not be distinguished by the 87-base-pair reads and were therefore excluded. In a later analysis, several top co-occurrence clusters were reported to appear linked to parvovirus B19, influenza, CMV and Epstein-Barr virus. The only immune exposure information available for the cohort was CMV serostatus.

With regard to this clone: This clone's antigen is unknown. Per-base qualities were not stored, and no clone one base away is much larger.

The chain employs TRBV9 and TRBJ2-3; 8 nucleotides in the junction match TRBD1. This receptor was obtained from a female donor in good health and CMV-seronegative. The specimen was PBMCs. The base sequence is TGTGCCAGCAGCGTTGGGGACAGGTCTTTCGAAGATACGCAGTATTTT. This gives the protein CASSVGDRSFEDTQYF.